These T cell receptor beta chains were read from a single sample in a study of T cells in Graves' hyperthyroidism and ophthalmopathy. Via MiXCR, TCRdb re-called the multiplex PCR reads, giving one row per CDR3 protein. Of some 760,000 distinct CDR3 sequences in the sample, around 13% were seen once. The sample comprised blood. Source of these receptors: a woman younger than 35 with Graves' hyperthyroidism. The CDR3 runs from the conserved cysteine through the conserved F or W. Only some rows state a clone size, as once, few, many or a class for expanded clones.

J gene: TRBJ1-2; clone size: .; V gene: TRBV28; CDR3 protein: CASSFPAGLNYGYTF
J gene: TRBJ1-2; clone size: many; V gene: TRBV2; CDR3 protein: CASSELVSGNYGYTF
J gene: TRBJ2-1; clone size: many; V gene: TRBV7-6; CDR3 protein: CASSLPGQSYNEQFF
J gene: TRBJ2-7; clone size: many; V gene: TRBV30; CDR3 protein: CAWTLGAGGREQYF
J gene: TRBJ1-1; clone size: many; V gene: TRBV6-1; CDR3 protein: CASSPTPGQGERTEAFF
J gene: TRBJ2-7; clone size: few; V gene: TRBV4-3; CDR3 protein: CASSQEADSYEQYF
J gene: TRBJ1-2; clone size: few; V gene: TRBV7-9; CDR3 protein: CASWVPGLDGYTF
J gene: TRBJ2-5; clone size: many; V gene: TRBV12-3/TRBV12-4; CDR3 protein: CASSVLTSPTQYF
J gene: TRBJ2-7; clone size: few; V gene: TRBV10-3; CDR3 protein: CAISGNSGPSYEQYF
J gene: TRBJ2-7; clone size: .; V gene: TRBV19; CDR3 protein: CASTDREGDEQYF
J gene: TRBJ1-2; clone size: .; V gene: TRBV6-1; CDR3 protein: CASSPFVGQTLYGYTF
J gene: TRBJ1-2; clone size: few; V gene: TRBV6-1; CDR3 protein: CASSDRSNGVYGYTF
J gene: TRBJ2-2; clone size: many; V gene: TRBV12-3/TRBV12-4; CDR3 protein: CASIRGRRYGELFF
J gene: TRBJ2-1; clone size: few; V gene: TRBV29-1; CDR3 protein: CSVVFLAGGVEQFF
J gene: TRBJ1-2; clone size: .; V gene: TRBV7-9; CDR3 protein: CASSDATGHYGYTF
J gene: TRBJ2-7; clone size: few; V gene: TRBV7-9; CDR3 protein: CASSGTSTGVVYEQYF
J gene: TRBJ2-1; clone size: many; V gene: TRBV20-1; CDR3 protein: CSARDIRTSGTPYEQFF
J gene: TRBJ2-1; clone size: few; V gene: TRBV12-3/TRBV12-4; CDR3 protein: CASSLAGLGTGEQFF
J gene: TRBJ1-1; clone size: few; V gene: TRBV7-9; CDR3 protein: CASSLEGAPEAFF
J gene: TRBJ2-1; clone size: once; V gene: TRBV2; CDR3 protein: CASSLGLALFEQFF
J gene: TRBJ1-1; clone size: few; V gene: TRBV7-9; CDR3 protein: CASSSYRGLDTEAFF
J gene: TRBJ2-7; clone size: .; V gene: TRBV19; CDR3 protein: CASSRGGTGDEQYF
J gene: TRBJ2-5; clone size: many; V gene: TRBV24-1; CDR3 protein: CATSDFGQGVRETQYF
J gene: TRBJ2-7; clone size: .; V gene: TRBV18; CDR3 protein: CASSPQGLAYEQYF
J gene: TRBJ2-5; clone size: many; V gene: TRBV27; CDR3 protein: CASSPPDRHQETQYF
J gene: TRBJ2-5; clone size: many; V gene: TRBV3-1; CDR3 protein: CASSQMASGSKETQYF
J gene: .; clone size: .; V gene: TRBV20-1; CDR3 protein: CSATDRAMTNEQYF
J gene: TRBJ1-4; clone size: .; V gene: TRBV4-1; CDR3 protein: CASSRTGAEKLFF
J gene: TRBJ2-7; clone size: many; V gene: TRBV18; CDR3 protein: CASSPLGQDYEQYF